Following are 6 T cell receptor beta chains from one sample sequenced in a study of blood T cell repertoires in COVID-19. Assay used: immunoSEQ multiplex PCR; TCRdb lists only in-frame clones, some missing. The sample has 110,000 or so clones, around nine tenths seen once; the top ten hold around 2.1%. Sequenced: peripheral blood. The receptors shown here come from a woman aged 50 to 60 with acute or convalescent COVID-19.

The chain joins TRBV2 to TRBJ1-1; tentatively, D is TRBD1 (5 bases). Trimming took 3 bases from V and 6 from J, leaving 11 bases between them. Germline V CDR1 and CDR2: SNHLY, FYNNEI. This CDR3 comprises 13 residues. Written as DNA, the CDR3 is TGTGCCAGCAGTGACCAGGGTAAGGCTGAAGCTTTCTTT. Translating it yields CASSDQGKAEAFF.

This chain links TRBV6-5 with TRBJ2-3; D uncertain. CDR3 size: 12 residues. Germline CDR1 is MNHEY and CDR2 is SVGAGI. V dropped 4 bases and J dropped 4 bases, with 6 bases sitting between them. This chain's CDR3 is CASSSTADTQYF. Here the CDR3 DNA reads TGTGCCAGCAGTTCGACTGCAGATACGCAGTATTTT.

This chain links TRBV19 with TRBJ1-5, with 9 positions matching TRBD1. Germline assignment: CDR1 LNHDA and CDR2 SQIVND (reference sequence). The CDR3 contains 15 residues. V was clipped by 7 bases and J by 8 bases; unmatched bases: 12. CDR3 sequence (DNA): TGTGCCAGTACTGGCGGGACAGGGCGGGAGAAGCCCCAGCATTTT. This encodes CASTGGTGREKPQHF.

This sequence joins TRBV19 and TRBJ2-7, with D possibly being TRBD1 (5 bases). Trimming stripped 3 bases from V and 7 bases from J, with 13 bases between. Germline V gene data show CDR1 as LNHDA and CDR2 as SQIVND (reference sequence). This CDR3 contains 13 residues. The CDR3 bases are TGTGCCAGTAGTATGGTAGGGGTCTTGGAGCAGTACTTC. This translates into CASSMVGVLEQYF.

The chain uses TRBV9 and TRBJ2-7; D is possibly TRBD1 (5 bases). V was shortened by 4 bases and J by 5 bases, with 10 bases between the two germline ends. CDR1 is SGDLS, CDR2 YYNGEE, per germline. CDR3 size: 12 residues. The CDR3 bases are TGTGCCAGCAGCCTGACAGAAAACGAGCAGTACTTC. This codes for CASSLTENEQYF. Variable domain in full (rest from reference TRBV9 and TRBJ2-7): DSGVTQTPKHLITATGQRVTLRCSPRSGDLSVYWYQQSLDQGLQFLIQYYNGEERAKGNILERFSAQQFPDLHSELNLSSLELGDSALYFCASSLTENEQYFGPGTRLTVT.

J is TRBJ1-1 and V is TRBV27; the match to TRBD1 covers 7 bases. J was trimmed by 11 bases and V by 0 bases; bases with no gene match: 12. The CDR3 sequence is 15 residues long. Germline CDR1 reads MNHEY; CDR2 reads SMNVEV (reference sequence). CDR3 region: CASSLSFGQATVAFF. The CDR3 DNA reads TGTGCCAGCAGTTTATCGTTCGGACAGGCTACCGTGGCTTTCTTT.